Below, one TCR beta chain is given with its context. Antigen: not known. TCRdb ran MiXCR on the reads and lists one entry per CDR3 protein. This table holds more than 6,000 distinct CDR3 sequences, over 15% found once. The data derive from a study of liver allograft versus peripheral blood T cells. Across the study: What was compared were the T cell receptor repertoires in transplanted livers and those in the peripheral blood of recipients.

Germline trimming cut 4 bases from V and 7 bases from J; bases unmatched to any gene: 9. CDR1 is SQVTM and CDR2 is ANQGSEA in the germline V gene. This CDR3 is 13 amino acids long. Study-level results: Inside liver allografts, T cell receptor repertoires reportedly diverged from the repertoires found in peripheral blood.

The receptor's source is a human patient who had a liver transplant. The graft donor may have given rise to some T cells. J is TRBJ2-7 and V is TRBV29-1; 8 nucleotides agree with TRBD2. As DNA, the CDR3 is TGCAGCGTTGGGAGCGGGGGCTTCCGGGAGCAGTACTTC. The encoded protein is CSVGSGGFREQYF.